This record concerns one T cell receptor beta chain sequence. Its target is not known. It was CD45RO-negative cells, positively selected for CCR7, that made up naive CD8 cells, with terminally differentiated effector memory CD45RA+ cells excluded. This specimen comes from a study of shared clonotypes between healthy human individuals. Overall study findings and caveats: Across subsets, estimated richness was generally greater for naive than for memory populations. Though the depth was large, rarefaction showed that sorted-subset sequencing was incomplete.

Researchers divided each subset's genomic DNA evenly across several immunoSEQ plates. The table came from immunoSEQ multiplex PCR; TCRdb's copy has only in-frame clones and leaves some out. The data show around 1.9 million clones, with around 93% seen just once and over 1.5% held by the top ten. Germline CDR1 reads MNHNS; CDR2 reads SASEGT. The ends were cut back, 10 bases at V and 4 bases at J, with 13 bases in the middle. The CDR3 is 12 residues long. Sample: naive CD8+ T cells from PBMCs. The chain recombines TRBV6-1 with TRBJ1-1; D is uncertain. The TCR was taken from a man younger than 35 in good health. Some clones in this sample may be carry-over from other donors' samples. Written as DNA, the CDR3 is TGTGCCACCAGAAAGTCATCCACTGAAGCTTTCTTT. Translation: CATRKSSTEAFF.